This T cell receptor (beta chain) was identified during a study of graft-versus-host responses after intestinal transplantation. Overall study: Recipients obtained multivisceral, liver-intestinal, or isolated intestinal transplants.

Sequenced by immunoSEQ multiplex PCR; TCRdb stores in-frame clones only, minus some. The sample lists 15,000 to 19,000 clones, 33% occurring once. Trimming took 1 base from V and 5 from J, leaving 11 bases between them. CDR1 is SGHAT and CDR2 is FQNNGV in the germline V gene. The length of the CDR3 is 14 residues. A sort after the reaction isolated proliferating CFSE-low CD3+CD4+ and CD3+CD8+ responders. Study findings and constraints: Researchers found peak circulating GvH clone levels linked to early post-transplant HvG declines. Some patients had graft-donor T cell macrochimerism, and their allografts showed high graft-versus-host to host-versus-graft clonal ratios.

The specimen comprised alloreactive CD4+ T cells from a mixed lymphocyte reaction culture, sampled before intestinal transplant. Regarding subset: CFSE-low proliferating T cells sorted from roughly six-day pre-transplant mixed lymphocyte reaction (GvH or HvG direction). The clonotype originates from a human patient who received an intestinal transplant. This sequence joins TRBV11-2 and TRBJ2-5, with D unclear. CDR3: CASSLASQPETQYF. CDR3 DNA sequence: TGTGCCAGCAGCTTAGCCTCCCAACCCGAGACCCAGTACTTC.